The TCR beta chain under discussion was sequenced for a study of cytomegalovirus exposure and HLA in healthy donors. Turning to the study itself: Out of around 360 genotyped donors, about 80% belonged to the Caucasian-associated ancestry cluster.

Although they were nominally healthy when sampled, donors likely had unrecorded immune exposures. In germline, CDR1 is MGHRA, CDR2 YSYEKL. The V and J ends lost 4 bases and 1 base, in that order; junction bases with no gene match: 9. The length of the CDR3 is 17 residues. Researchers ran the PCR with 60 Vbeta and 13 Jbeta primers. The data were produced by immunoSEQ multiplex PCR, yet TCRdb's version contains in-frame clones alone and is incomplete. The data contain roughly 100,000 clones, around 82% of them singletons. The sample comprised PBMCs. The V gene is TRBV4-1, the J gene TRBJ1-5, with 8 bases matching TRBD1. This TCR was recovered from a woman in her forties in good health and CMV-seronegative. The CDR3: CASSPSGTGISNQPQHF. For the CDR3, the DNA is TGCGCCAGCAGCCCGTCTGGGACAGGTATCAGCAATCAGCCCCAGCATTTT.